This entry is about one T cell receptor (beta chain). Antigen unknown. These data originate in a study of brain T cells in children with intractable seizures. Study outcomes and limitations: Clones missing pre-surgery may reflect undersampling of that blood sample.

Data came from immunoSEQ multiplex PCR; TCRdb stores just in-frame clones and leaves some out. The sample yields a few hundred thousand clones, roughly 93% seen once. The time point here: blood from clinic visit 5 months post-surgery; TSC patient then seizure free. At least one anti-epileptic drug was given before surgery. The V gene lost 2 bases and the J gene lost 7 bases, with 8 bases spanning the gap. This CDR3 spans 12 amino acids. Source: peripheral blood, taken 4 to 6 months after surgery. The clonotype comes from a boy younger than two with tuberous sclerosis and intractable seizures. The chain carries TRBV12-3 or TRBV12-4 and TRBJ1-2; weak D call: TRBD1 (6 bases). The CDR3 DNA reads TGTGCCAGCAGTTTAAAAGGGGGTGGCTACACCTTC. Translating it yields CASSLKGGGYTF.